The rows below give T cell receptor beta chains drawn from one sample of a study of Graves' ophthalmopathy and Graves' hyperthyroidism. MiXCR was run by TCRdb on the multiplex PCR reads, yielding one entry per CDR3 protein. Here the sample spans 150,000 or so distinct CDR3 sequences, 35% to 50% being singletons. Input material: peripheral blood. The receptors come from a man aged 25 to 45 with Graves' ophthalmopathy. Each CDR3 is given with its conserved first and last residue. A D gene is named only where the DNA matches it firmly. Clone size appears in some rows only: once, few, many, or a class for an expanded clone.

j_call | d_call | v_call | clone_size | cdr3_nt | cdr3_aa
TRBJ2-5 | NA | TRBV7-2 | many | TGTGCCAGCAGCTTAAAAGAGACCCAGTACTTC | CASSLKETQYF
TRBJ1-1 | TRBD1 | TRBV6-2/TRBV6-3 | NA | TGTGCCAGCAGTTTCGGGACAGGGGGTATGAACACTGAAGCTTTCTTT | CASSFGTGGMNTEAFF
TRBJ2-7 | NA | TRBV12-3/TRBV12-4 | NA | TGTGCCAGCAGTTTGTATAGCGGAGCCACCTACGAGCAGTACTTC | CASSLYSGATYEQYF
TRBJ1-5 | NA | TRBV30 | many | TGTGCCTGGAGTGTACGGGGGCAGGGACTTCAGCCCCAGCATTTT | CAWSVRGQGLQPQHF
TRBJ2-7 | NA | TRBV7-2 | many | TGTGCCAGCAGCTATACTAGTGGGGGGAGCCACGAGCAGTACTTC | CASSYTSGGSHEQYF
TRBJ2-7 | TRBD2 | TRBV3-1 | NA | TGTGCCAGCAGCCAACAGGGACTACTCTACGAGCAGTACTTC | CASSQQGLLYEQYF
TRBJ1-2 | NA | TRBV6-1 | NA | TGTGCCAGCAGTCCCAGGACCAACTATGGCTACACCTTC | CASSPRTNYGYTF
TRBJ2-2 | NA | TRBV15 | many | TGTGCCACCAGCGAACAGGGCGGCGGGGAGCTGTTTTTT | CATSEQGGGELFF
TRBJ2-7 | NA | TRBV14 | few | TGTGCCAGCAGCCAAGGGATGGGTCCGGGGGACAGATCCTACGAGCAGTACTTC | CASSQGMGPGDRSYEQYF
TRBJ2-7 | NA | TRBV28 | many | TGTGCCAGCAGCCTACAGGGATGGAGCGGGCTGAGCTCCTACGAGCAGTACTTC | CASSLQGWSGLSSYEQYF
TRBJ1-1 | NA | TRBV7-2 | many | TGTGCCAGCAGCCTAGATCTGAACACTGAAGCTTTCTTT | CASSLDLNTEAFF
TRBJ2-5 | TRBD1 | TRBV15 | NA | TGTGCCACCAGCAGGGGGACAGGGGTAGGGGAGACCCAGTACTTC | CATSRGTGVGETQYF
TRBJ2-5 | NA | TRBV6-1 | once | TGTGCCAGCAGTGACCGGGCGCTCCAAGAGACCCAGTACTTC | CASSDRALQETQYF
TRBJ1-3 | NA | TRBV28 | many | TGTGCCAGCAGTGCGACAGGTTCTTCAGGAAACACCATATATTTT | CASSATGSSGNTIYF
TRBJ2-7 | NA | TRBV6-5 | few | TGTGCCAGCAGTTACCTAGGGCCCTATGGGCTCTACGAGCAGTACTTC | CASSYLGPYGLYEQYF
TRBJ2-7 | TRBD2 | TRBV12-3/TRBV12-4 | many | TGTGCCAGCAGTTTTATGTGGGAGGGAAAGCCCTACGAGCAGTACTTC | CASSFMWEGKPYEQYF
TRBJ2-7 | NA | TRBV20-1 | NA | TGCAGTGCTAGATTGCCGGCAAGCTCCTACGAGCAGTACTTC | CSARLPASSYEQYF
TRBJ1-1 | NA | TRBV6-1 | NA | TGTGCCAGCAGTGAAGCGCCTGCGCAGCTGAACACTGAAGCTTTCTTT | CASSEAPAQLNTEAFF
TRBJ1-2 | NA | TRBV6-1 | many | TGTGCCAGCAGTGAAGCTGGGGGGGACCCCTATGGCTACACCTTC | CASSEAGGDPYGYTF
TRBJ1-6 | TRBD1 | TRBV5-1 | many | TGCGCCAGCAGCACGGAACAGGGGGCTAATTCACCCCTCCACTTT | CASSTEQGANSPLHF